This paragraph covers one TCR beta chain sequence. The V gene's germline CDR1 is SGHDN and CDR2 FVKESK. V was cut by 4 bases and J by 1 base, with 10 bases left in between. This CDR3 region has 14 residues. The data were obtained in a study of blood T cell repertoires in COVID-19. About the research overall: Material from acute and convalescent COVID-19 was sourced from the United States, Italy and Spain. From T cells, B-cell-depleted T cells, or PBMCs came the material, which was cDNA or gDNA.

The authors' processing: Reference gene primer amplification gave nucleated cell count estimates. Here immunoSEQ multiplex PCR was the method, and the copy in TCRdb shows in-frame clones only, minus some. V and J calls and clone size follow that table, whereas D and trimming were derived from the DNA. The sample lists 95,000 to 150,000 clones; 82% were seen once. The chain is built from TRBV14 and TRBJ2-5; a weak D match, TRBD2 (5 bases). The receptor was derived from a human donor in a cohort sampled during active COVID-19. The sequencing sample was made of peripheral blood. CDR3: CASSREKIQETQYF. For the CDR3, the DNA is TGTGCCAGCAGCCGGGAGAAAATCCAAGAGACCCAGTACTTC.